This T cell receptor beta chain was documented in a study of control samples from healthy donors and cancer patients. There are 11 residues in the CDR3. V shed 9 bases and J shed 4 bases, with 9 bases lying between them. The germline CDR1 and CDR2 sequences are LNHDA and SQIVND (reference sequence). Generated by immunoSEQ multiplex PCR, the TCRdb table keeps only in-frame clones and is missing some. The sample lists under 150,000 clones; 88% were seen once. This TCR was sampled from an older woman in good health. The J gene is TRBJ1-2, the V gene TRBV19; D is ambiguous. The sample comprised blood. The CDR3 sequence is CASRGVYGYTF. The CDR3, as DNA: TGTGCCAGCCGCGGGGTCTATGGCTACACCTTC. Full variable domain (outside the CDR3, taken from reference TRBV19 and TRBJ1-2): DGGITQSPKYLFRKEGQNVTLSCEQNLNHDAMYWYRQDPGQGLRLIYYSQIVNDFQKGDIAEGYSVSREKKESFPLTVTSAQKNPTAFYLCASRGVYGYTFGSGTRLTVV.